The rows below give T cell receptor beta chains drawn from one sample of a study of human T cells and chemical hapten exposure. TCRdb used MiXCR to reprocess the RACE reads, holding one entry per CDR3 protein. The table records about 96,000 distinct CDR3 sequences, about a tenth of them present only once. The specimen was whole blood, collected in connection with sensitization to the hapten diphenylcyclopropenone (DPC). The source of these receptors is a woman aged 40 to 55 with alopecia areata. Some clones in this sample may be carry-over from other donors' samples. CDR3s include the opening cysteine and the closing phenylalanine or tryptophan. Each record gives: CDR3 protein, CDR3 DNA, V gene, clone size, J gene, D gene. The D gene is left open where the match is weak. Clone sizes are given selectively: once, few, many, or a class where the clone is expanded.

CDR3: CASRGRQGWNTEAFF; DNA: TGTGCCAGCAGAGGACGACAGGGGTGGAACACTGAAGCTTTCTTT; V: TRBV3-1; size: few; J: TRBJ1-1; D: TRBD1
CDR3: CASSSGGGTEAFF; DNA: TGTGCCAGCAGCTCTGGAGGGGGCACTGAAGCTTTCTTT; V: TRBV6-6; size: NA; J: TRBJ1-1; D: NA
CDR3: CASSYYGYEQYF; DNA: TGTGCCAGCAGTTACTATGGATACGAGCAGTACTTC; V: TRBV6-2/TRBV6-3; size: few; J: TRBJ2-7; D: NA
CDR3: CASSPQETQYF; DNA: TGTGCCAGCAGTCCACAAGAGACCCAGTACTTC; V: TRBV6-2/TRBV6-3; size: many; J: TRBJ2-5; D: NA
CDR3: CASSSQDTQYF; DNA: TGTGCCAGCAGCTCTCAGGATACGCAGTATTTT; V: TRBV7-2; size: few; J: TRBJ2-3; D: NA
CDR3: CASKVWGRNEQYF; DNA: TGCGCCAGCAAGGTTTGGGGTCGAAACGAGCAGTACTTC; V: TRBV5-1; size: many; J: TRBJ2-7; D: NA
CDR3: CASSLPPDSPLHF; DNA: TGTGCCAGCAGTTTACCCCCGGATTCACCCCTCCACTTT; V: TRBV28; size: many; J: TRBJ1-6; D: NA
CDR3: CASSVRVGTPKHEKLFF; DNA: TGCGCCAGCAGCGTGAGGGTAGGCACACCGAAGCATGAAAAACTGTTTTTT; V: TRBV4-1; size: NA; J: TRBJ1-4; D: NA
CDR3: CASSRRAGAYNEQFF; DNA: TGCGCCAGCAGCCGGAGAGCGGGAGCTTACAATGAGCAGTTCTTC; V: TRBV4-3; size: few; J: TRBJ2-1; D: TRBD2
CDR3: CASSLGAPSNQPQHF; DNA: TGCGCCAGCAGCTTGGGGGCGCCTAGCAATCAGCCCCAGCATTTT; V: TRBV5-1; size: NA; J: TRBJ1-5; D: NA
CDR3: CASTGDSYNEQFF; DNA: TGTGCCAGCACAGGGGACTCCTACAATGAGCAGTTCTTC; V: TRBV5-4; size: few; J: TRBJ2-1; D: NA
CDR3: CASSVSYTGELFF; DNA: TGTGCCAGCAGCGTAAGCTACACCGGGGAGCTGTTTTTT; V: TRBV9; size: few; J: TRBJ2-2; D: NA
CDR3: CATSRDTSYEQYF; DNA: TGTGCCACCAGCAGGGACACGAGCTACGAGCAGTACTTC; V: TRBV15; size: many; J: TRBJ2-7; D: NA
CDR3: CASRGQSGIYEQYF; DNA: TGTGCCAGCAGAGGTCAGTCGGGGATCTACGAGCAGTACTTC; V: TRBV28; size: NA; J: TRBJ2-7; D: NA
CDR3: CASSQDQNQPQHF; DNA: TGTGCCAGCAGCCAAGATCAGAATCAGCCCCAGCATTTT; V: TRBV3-1; size: NA; J: TRBJ1-5; D: NA
CDR3: CATRVQGEKLFF; DNA: TGTGCCACCAGGGTACAGGGTGAAAAACTGTTTTTT; V: TRBV15; size: many; J: TRBJ1-4; D: NA
CDR3: CASSLSDLPSYGYTF; DNA: TGCGCCAGCAGCTTAAGTGATCTACCCTCCTATGGCTACACCTTC; V: TRBV5-1; size: many; J: TRBJ1-2; D: NA
CDR3: CASSLRGDGPQETQYF; DNA: TGTGCCAGCAGCTTGCGGGGGGACGGACCACAAGAGACCCAGTACTTC; V: TRBV7-9; size: many; J: TRBJ2-5; D: TRBD2
CDR3: CASNRLAGLYNEQFF; DNA: TGTGCCAGCAACAGACTAGCGGGACTGTACAATGAGCAGTTCTTC; V: TRBV6-5; size: few; J: TRBJ2-1; D: TRBD2
CDR3: CASSPPGTPNNEQFF; DNA: TGTGCCAGCTCACCACCGGGGACACCGAACAATGAGCAGTTCTTC; V: TRBV18; size: few; J: TRBJ2-1; D: NA
CDR3: CASSSGTDYGYTF; DNA: TGCGCCAGCAGCTCAGGGACAGACTATGGCTACACCTTC; V: TRBV5-1; size: many; J: TRBJ1-2; D: TRBD1
CDR3: CASSTPVLLLKANYGYTF; DNA: TGTGCCAGTAGTACCCCGGTCCTCCTCCTGAAAGCTAACTATGGCTACACCTTC; V: TRBV19; size: many; J: TRBJ1-2; D: NA
CDR3: CASSTASTNEKLFF; DNA: TGTGCCAGCTCCACGGCGTCAACTAATGAAAAACTGTTTTTT; V: TRBV18; size: NA; J: TRBJ1-4; D: NA
CDR3: CASSPLKGGDTEAFF; DNA: TGTGCCAGCTCACCCTTGAAGGGAGGCGACACTGAAGCTTTCTTT; V: TRBV18; size: many; J: TRBJ1-1; D: NA
CDR3: CASSLEWTGQETQYF; DNA: TGTGCCAGCAGCTTAGAGTGGACAGGCCAAGAGACCCAGTACTTC; V: TRBV7-9; size: few; J: TRBJ2-5; D: TRBD1
CDR3: CASSPLSGTPQETQYF; DNA: TGTGCCAGCTCACCACTGAGCGGGACTCCCCAAGAGACCCAGTACTTC; V: TRBV18; size: many; J: TRBJ2-5; D: TRBD2
CDR3: CASRGDSPKQFF; DNA: TGTGCCAGCAGAGGGGACAGCCCCAAGCAGTTCTTC; V: TRBV28; size: few; J: TRBJ2-1; D: TRBD1
CDR3: CASSLTGFERRGSPLHF; DNA: TGTGCCAGCAGCTTAACGGGATTCGAGCGACGGGGTTCACCCCTCCACTTT; V: TRBV2; size: NA; J: TRBJ1-6; D: NA
CDR3: CASRETKSQETQYF; DNA: TGTGCCAGCAGAGAGACCAAATCCCAAGAGACCCAGTACTTC; V: TRBV6-2/TRBV6-3; size: many; J: TRBJ2-5; D: NA
CDR3: CASSLAGTGLYEQYF; DNA: TGTGCCAGCAGCTTAGCCGGGACAGGTCTCTACGAGCAGTACTTC; V: TRBV7-9; size: few; J: TRBJ2-7; D: TRBD1
CDR3: CVSSLSPSSGANVLTF; DNA: TGTGTCAGCAGCTTAAGCCCCAGCTCTGGGGCCAACGTCCTGACTTTC; V: TRBV7-6; size: NA; J: TRBJ2-6; D: NA
CDR3: CASSFGSGSPAHEQYF; DNA: TGTGCCAGCAGCTTTGGTAGCGGGAGCCCTGCCCACGAGCAGTACTTC; V: TRBV5-4; size: NA; J: TRBJ2-7; D: TRBD2
CDR3: CASSLVSDRDGYTF; DNA: TGTGCCAGCAGTTTAGTCTCTGACCGGGATGGCTACACCTTC; V: TRBV12-3/TRBV12-4; size: NA; J: TRBJ1-2; D: NA
CDR3: CASSLRYTDTQYF; DNA: TGTGCCAGCAGTCTAAGGTACACAGATACGCAGTATTTT; V: TRBV28; size: medium-sized; J: TRBJ2-3; D: NA
CDR3: CASSMRRSGTYEQYF; DNA: TGTGCCAGTAGTATGAGGCGATCCGGGACCTACGAGCAGTACTTC; V: TRBV19; size: few; J: TRBJ2-7; D: NA
CDR3: CASRKLQGATTEAFF; DNA: TGTGCCAGCAGAAAATTGCAGGGGGCGACCACTGAAGCTTTCTTT; V: TRBV7-9; size: many; J: TRBJ1-1; D: TRBD1
CDR3: CASRQLDSYGYTF; DNA: TGTGCCAGTAGGCAACTGGACAGCTATGGCTACACCTTC; V: TRBV19; size: few; J: TRBJ1-2; D: NA
CDR3: CASSPGQGRTDTQYF; DNA: TGTGCCAGCAGCCCTGGACAGGGCAGGACAGATACGCAGTATTTT; V: TRBV7-2; size: many; J: TRBJ2-3; D: TRBD1
CDR3: CSGSWGAGELFF; DNA: TGCAGCGGCTCTTGGGGGGCCGGGGAGCTGTTTTTT; V: TRBV29-1; size: few; J: TRBJ2-2; D: NA
CDR3: CASSFTGPSQPQHF; DNA: TGTGCCAGCAGCTTTACTGGGCCTAGTCAGCCCCAGCATTTT; V: TRBV11-2; size: NA; J: TRBJ1-5; D: NA
CDR3: CASSVVDNLSYEQYF; DNA: TGTGCCAGCAGCGTAGTAGACAACCTCTCCTACGAGCAGTACTTC; V: TRBV9; size: NA; J: TRBJ2-7; D: NA
CDR3: CASSKEGLAGGVGSYNEQFF; DNA: TGTGCCAGCAGCAAAGAGGGACTAGCGGGAGGGGTAGGGTCCTACAATGAGCAGTTCTTC; V: TRBV7-8; size: NA; J: TRBJ2-1; D: TRBD2
CDR3: CASSLGEGSGTLRDTQYF; DNA: TGTGCCAGCAGCTTAGGAGAGGGTAGCGGGACTCTTCGGGATACGCAGTATTTT; V: TRBV7-9; size: NA; J: TRBJ2-3; D: TRBD2
CDR3: CSSGQLLAGHHF; DNA: TGCAGCTCTGGACAGCTACTAGCGGGACATCACTTC; V: TRBV20-1; size: many; J: TRBJ2-7; D: TRBD2
CDR3: CASRFGFRTGGNSYNEQFF; DNA: TGTGCCAGTAGGTTCGGCTTTCGGACAGGGGGAAACTCCTACAATGAGCAGTTCTTC; V: TRBV19; size: few; J: TRBJ2-1; D: TRBD1
CDR3: CASSQGQSNQPQHF; DNA: TGTGCCAGCAGCCAGGGACAGAGCAATCAGCCCCAGCATTTT; V: TRBV7-2; size: NA; J: TRBJ1-5; D: TRBD1